Below are 10 T cell receptor beta chains sequenced from a single sample in a study of blood T cell repertoires in COVID-19. Generated by immunoSEQ multiplex PCR, the TCRdb table keeps only in-frame clones and is missing some. The sample records 110,000 or so clones, under 90% being singletons. What was sequenced was peripheral blood. The source of these receptors is a man aged 60 to 69 with acute or convalescent COVID-19.

The chain links TRBV9 to TRBJ2-7; TRBD2 matches 8 bases. Germline CDR1 SGDLS, CDR2 YYNGEE. The CDR3 extends over 18 amino acids. J gave up 0 bases and V 0 bases, and 11 bases lay outside the gene matches. The CDR3 DNA reads TGTGCCAGCAGCGTAGAAGGTCAGGCGGGGGGCTACTCCTACGAGCAGTACTTC. Protein product: CASSVEGQAGGYSYEQYF.

This chain connects TRBV3-1 (or the pseudogene TRBV3-2) to TRBJ2-7; TRBD2 is a possible D gene (7 bases). V dropped 3 bases and J dropped 6 bases, with 15 bases sitting between them. CDR1 and CDR2 from the germline V gene are LGHDT and YNNKEL (reference sequence). The CDR3 is 14 amino acids. The CDR3 region is CASSQGGTYLEQYF. In DNA form, the CDR3 reads TGTGCCAGCAGCCAGGGAGGGACATATCTCGAGCAGTACTTC.

The rearrangement joins TRBV24-1 to TRBJ2-1, with D maybe TRBD2 (5 bases). This CDR3 is 12 amino acids long. Between the trimmed V and J ends, which lost 7 bases and 11 bases, there was a span of 14 bases. CDR1 and CDR2 from the germline V gene are KGHDR and SFDVKD. The CDR3 region is CATSATGLQQFF. The CDR3 DNA follows: TGTGCCACCAGCGCAACCGGACTGCAGCAGTTCTTC.

This clone was observed a handful of times. This chain uses TRBV2 with TRBJ2-2; D may be TRBD1 (5 bases). This CDR3 spans 15 amino acids. Between the trimmed V and J ends, which lost 8 bases and 1 base, there was a span of 14 bases. Germline assignment: CDR1 SNHLY and CDR2 FYNNEI. The CDR3: CASRTVGQNTGELFF. The CDR3 nucleotides are TGTGCCAGCCGAACGGTGGGGCAGAACACCGGGGAGCTGTTTTTT.

V and J are TRBV18 and TRBJ2-5; 7 bases are shared with TRBD1. V gave up 3 bases and J gave up 3 bases; unmatched junction bases: 1. This CDR3 spans 13 amino acids. The germline CDR1 and CDR2 sequences are KGHSH and LQKENI. The CDR3 sequence: CASSPDREETQYF. As DNA, the CDR3 is TGTGCCAGCTCACCCGACAGGGAAGAGACCCAGTACTTC.

This clone appeared a few times. V gene TRBV11-2 combines with J gene TRBJ2-2; possibly TRBD1 for D (5 bases). Germline V gives CDR1 SGHAT, CDR2 FQNNGV. Trimming cost V 2 bases and J 6 bases, with 10 bases left between them. The CDR3 contains 14 residues. For the CDR3, the DNA is TGTGCCAGCAGCTTAATCAGGGTTGCCGGGGAGCTGTTTTTT. Translation: CASSLIRVAGELFF.

J is TRBJ2-5 and V is TRBV3-1 (or the pseudogene TRBV3-2); TRBD2 aligns across 11 bases. The CDR3 is 15 residues long. Germline CDR1 reads LGHDT; CDR2 reads YNNKEL (reference sequence). J was trimmed by 6 bases and V by 0 bases; bases with no gene match: 3. The DNA for the CDR3 is TGTGCCAGCAGCCAAGATCTAGCGGGAGGAAAGACCCAGTACTTC. Translating it yields CASSQDLAGGKTQYF.

This clone has only one observation. The chain links TRBV11-2 to TRBJ2-7; 12 bases agree with TRBD2. Looked up from germline, CDR1 is SGHAT and CDR2 is FQNNGV. This CDR3 spans 15 amino acids. After removal of 4 bases from V and 6 bases from J, the junction contained 7 bases not matched to a gene. CDR3 amino acids: CASSWTSGVRGEQYF. As DNA, the CDR3 is TGTGCCAGCAGCTGGACTAGCGGGGTGCGGGGCGAGCAGTACTTC. Full variable domain (missing parts from reference TRBV11-2 and TRBJ2-7): EAGVAQSPRYKIIEKRQSVAFWCNPISGHATLYWYQQILGQGPKLLIQFQNNGVVDDSQLPKDRFSAERLKGVDSTLKIQPAKLEDSAVYLCASSWTSGVRGEQYFGPGTRLTVT.

The CDR3 coding sequence is TGTGCCAGCAGCCCCCGGCCAGGCGGGAGCTCCTACAATGAGCAGTTCTTC. Protein: CASSPRPGGSSYNEQFF. This chain uses TRBV7-8 with TRBJ2-1; 7 bases fit TRBD2. Germline assignment: CDR1 SGHVS and CDR2 FQNEAQ. The CDR3 runs 17 residues. V dropped 5 bases and J dropped 0; count of bases not matched to a gene: 10. The full variable domain, rest sourced from reference TRBV7-8 and TRBJ2-1, is GAGVSQSPRYKVAKRGQDVALRCDPISGHVSLFWYQQALGQGPEFLTYFQNEAQLDKSGLPSDRFFAERPEGSVSTLKIQRTQQEDSAVYLCASSPRPGGSSYNEQFFGPGTRLTVL.

This chain links TRBV4-1 with TRBJ2-7, with 10 nucleotides matching TRBD2. The CDR3 covers 17 residues. CDR1 is MGHRA, CDR2 YSYEKL, per germline. V was pared by 0 bases and J by 2 bases, with 7 bases of the junction left unmatched. The CDR3 spells CASSQEARTSGPYEQYF. CDR3 DNA: TGCGCCAGCAGCCAAGAAGCCCGGACTAGCGGACCCTACGAGCAGTACTTC.